This T cell receptor beta chain was recorded in a study of blood T cell repertoires in COVID-19. For the study at large: Samples representing acute and convalescent COVID-19 were sourced from the United States, Italy and Spain. The cDNA or gDNA used as material had been derived from T cells, B-cell-depleted T cells, or PBMCs.

The germline gives CDR1 DFQATT, CDR2 SNEGSKA (reference sequence). The CDR3 is 15 amino acids. Trimming shortened V by 3 bases and J by 5 bases, and 17 bases separated the two germline ends. Method: immunoSEQ multiplex PCR; TCRdb's copy keeps in-frame clones and lacks some. The table has approximately 180,000 clones, almost 80% seen once. The chain uses TRBV20-1 and TRBJ1-5; the D is unclear. This clonotype was obtained from a woman aged 65 to 85 with acute or convalescent COVID-19. The source material was peripheral blood. CDR3 protein: CSASGPERGDQPQHF. CDR3 DNA sequence: TGCAGTGCTAGTGGGCCAGAACGGGGTGATCAGCCCCAGCATTTT.